The next 28 T cell receptor beta chains were all read from a single sample in a study of Graves' ophthalmopathy and Graves' hyperthyroidism. Investigators amplified TCR beta CDR3 regions from RNA transcripts. An opening RT-PCR round employed HTBI primers and preceded a second-round multiplex PCR. TCRdb reprocessed the multiplex PCR reads with MiXCR, giving one entry per CDR3 protein. The sample includes just over 600,000 distinct CDR3 sequences, about 20% seen only once; the top ten take approximately 7%. Sequenced: peripheral blood. The receptors come from a woman under 30 with stable Graves' hyperthyroidism. Some clones in this sample may be carry-over from other donors' samples.

The chain uses TRBV4-1 and TRBJ2-4, with 9 bases identical to TRBD2. V shed 0 bases and J 9 bases; nucleotides not matched to a gene: 6. The length of the CDR3 is 15 residues. Germline CDR1 reads MGHRA; CDR2 reads YSYEKL. Written as DNA, the CDR3 is TGCGCCAGCAGCCAAGATCCGGGACTAGCTTTCATTCAGTACTTC. Its translation: CASSQDPGLAFIQYF.

V is TRBV20-1 and J is TRBJ1-1; D may be TRBD1 (5 bases). Germline V gene data show CDR1 as DFQATT and CDR2 as SNEGSKA (reference sequence). The V and J ends lost 3 bases and 3 bases respectively, with 17 bases between them. The CDR3 has 15 residues. DNA for the CDR3: TGCAGTGCTAGCCTGGGAGGGGCGCAGGACACTGAAGCTTTCTTT. Its protein is CSASLGGAQDTEAFF.

This clonotype was seen only a few times. The chain links TRBV15 to TRBJ2-4; D could derive from TRBD1 or TRBD2 (6 bases each). Trimming cost V 0 bases and J 0 bases, with 15 bases left between them. The CDR3 runs 18 residues. Germline V gives CDR1 LNHNV, CDR2 YYDKDF (reference sequence). This CDR3 reads CATSRDKGVEGAKNIQYF. The CDR3 nucleotides read TGTGCCACCAGCAGAGATAAGGGGGTGGAGGGAGCCAAAAACATTCAGTACTTC.

This clonotype was found a few times. This chain uses TRBV13 with TRBJ1-1, with 7 bases aligning to TRBD1. Germline V gene data show CDR1 as PRHDT and CDR2 as FYEKMQ (reference sequence). This CDR3 contains 16 residues. The V gene end was trimmed by 2 bases and the J gene end by 4 bases; junction bases not matched to a gene: 10. This CDR3 reads CASSLFLQGEVTEAFF. The DNA for the CDR3 is TGTGCCAGCAGCTTATTCCTCCAGGGGGAGGTCACTGAAGCTTTCTTT.

There are a few counts of this clonotype. This chain links TRBV4-1 with TRBJ2-2, with D perhaps TRBD2 (7 bases). Per germline, CDR1 MGHRA and CDR2 YSYEKL. The ends were cut back, 4 bases at V and 0 bases at J, with 18 bases in the middle. The CDR3 runs 18 residues. DNA of the CDR3: TGCGCCAGCAGCCCTCTCCGAGGGGGGGTCACGAACACCGGGGAGCTGTTTTTT. This codes for CASSPLRGGVTNTGELFF.

This clonotype was detected many times. The V gene is TRBV20-1, the J gene TRBJ2-2, with D possibly TRBD2 on 5 matching bases. CDR1 is DFQATT and CDR2 is SNEGSKA in the germline V gene (reference sequence). V lost 1 base and J 2 bases, leaving 8 bases between the germline ends. There are 14 residues in the CDR3. CDR3 region: CSARVAGNTGELFF. CDR3 bases: TGCAGTGCTAGAGTTGCGGGTAACACCGGGGAGCTGTTTTTT.

This clonotype was seen many times. CDR3 sequence: CASSLDLVDYGYTF. CDR3 DNA: TGTGCCAGCAGCTTAGATTTAGTAGACTATGGCTACACCTTC. The chain recombines TRBV7-9 with TRBJ1-2, with D uncertain. The germline V gene encodes CDR1 SEHNR and CDR2 FQNEAQ (reference sequence). This CDR3 spans 14 amino acids. Trimming removed 1 base at V and 3 bases at J, with 9 bases between. The full variable domain, in which reference TRBV7-9 and TRBJ1-2 provide the parts outside the CDR3, is DTGVSQNPRHKITKRGQNVTFRCDPISEHNRLYWYRQTLGQGPEFLTYFQNEAQLEKSRLLSDRFSAERPKGSFSTLEIQRTEQGDSAMYLCASSLDLVDYGYTFGSGTRLTVV.

The table lists this clonotype with many counts. The chain combines TRBV2 with TRBJ1-1; TRBD1 might be the D (5 bases). The V gene's germline CDR1 is SNHLY and CDR2 FYNNEI. This CDR3 comprises 15 residues. Trimming stripped 5 bases from V and 7 bases from J, with 20 bases between. Written as DNA, the CDR3 is TGTGCCAGCAGTCCACAGGTGTCTTCCGCACGTGAAGCTTTCTTT. It yields the protein CASSPQVSSAREAFF. Looking up the rest from reference TRBV2 and TRBJ1-1 gives the full variable domain: EPEVTQTPSHQVTQMGQEVILRCVPISNHLYFYWYRQILGQKVEFLVSFYNNEISEKSEIFDDQFSVERPDGSNFTLKIRSTKLEDSAMYFCASSPQVSSAREAFFGQGTRLTVV.

Many counts were recorded for this clonotype. The J gene is TRBJ1-5, the V gene TRBV20-1; TRBD1 matches at 10 bases. Germline CDR1 DFQATT, CDR2 SNEGSKA (reference sequence). CDR3 size: 17 residues. V lost 2 bases to trimming and J lost 5 bases; unmatched junction nucleotides: 12. CDR3 protein: CSARSWGQGRRDQPQHF. In DNA, the CDR3 is TGCAGTGCTAGATCTTGGGGACAGGGGAGGCGGGATCAGCCCCAGCATTTT.

This clonotype was counted a few times. The chain carries TRBV18 and TRBJ2-6; D remains unclear. In germline, CDR1 is KGHSH, CDR2 LQKENI. The ends were cut back, 6 bases at V and 0 bases at J, with 15 bases in the middle. The CDR3 is made up of 17 amino acids. For the CDR3, the DNA is TGTGCCAGCTCGGCCCTAGGGCTGAGCTCTGGGGCCAACGTCCTGACTTTC. This gives the protein CASSALGLSSGANVLTF. Full variable domain (rest looked up from reference TRBV18 and TRBJ2-6): NAGVMQNPRHLVRRRGQEARLRCSPMKGHSHVYWYRQLPEEGLKFMVYLQKENIIDESGMPKERFSAEFPKEGPSILRIQQVVRGDSAAYFCASSALGLSSGANVLTFGAGSRLTVL.

The rearrangement joins TRBV14 to TRBJ1-1; 8 nucleotides line up with TRBD1. This CDR3 has 12 amino acids. Germline V gene sequence: CDR1 SGHDN, CDR2 FVKESK. J lost 9 bases, V lost 5 bases, and 5 bases had no gene match. CDR3 sequence reads: CASSSRTGQAFF. In nucleotides, the CDR3 is TGTGCCAGCAGCTCCCGGACAGGGCAAGCTTTCTTT.

The sample holds a few counts of this clonotype. A clone one base away is much larger, so this may be a read error. The chain has TRBV19 and TRBJ1-2; the D gene is possibly TRBD1 (5 bases). The CDR3 contains 18 residues. Germline assignment: CDR1 LNHDA and CDR2 SQIVND (reference sequence). The CDR3 DNA follows: TGTGTCAGTAGTACGAAACGGGACGGCCAGAAGGGGTTTCTTGGCTACACCTTC. It encodes CVSSTKRDGQKGFLGYTF.

This clonotype was seen ten or more times. The chain has TRBV20-1 and TRBJ2-7, with TRBD1 matching 9 bases. Germline CDR1 is DFQATT and CDR2 is SNEGSKA (reference sequence). This CDR3 has 18 amino acids. Losses at the gene ends were 5 bases for V and 0 bases for J; bases not matched to a gene: 17. CDR3 nucleotides: TGCAGTGCTCAAACCGGGACAGGGATCCGGTGGAGCTCCTACGAGCAGTACTTC. The encoded protein is CSAQTGTGIRWSSYEQYF.

This clonotype was seen ten or more times. J is TRBJ2-7 and V is TRBV7-9, with 7 bases that match TRBD1. The CDR3 consists of 14 residues. Germline CDR1 reads SEHNR; CDR2 reads FQNEAQ (reference sequence). The ends lost 3 bases at V and 3 bases at J; junction bases unmatched: 5. CDR3 region: CASSFTGVLYEQYF. CDR3 DNA sequence: TGTGCCAGCAGCTTTACAGGGGTTCTCTACGAGCAGTACTTC. The entire variable domain, with the rest obtained from reference TRBV7-9 and TRBJ2-7, is as follows: DTGVSQNPRHKITKRGQNVTFRCDPISEHNRLYWYRQTLGQGPEFLTYFQNEAQLEKSRLLSDRFSAERPKGSFSTLEIQRTEQGDSAMYLCASSFTGVLYEQYFGPGTRLTVT.

In this sample, this clonotype turned up many times. V and J are TRBV3-1 and TRBJ2-7, with 13 nucleotides matching TRBD2. The germline V gene has CDR1 LGHDT and CDR2 YNNKEL (reference sequence). J lost 4 bases, V lost 5 bases, and 8 bases had no gene match. The CDR3 spans 16 residues. CDR3 loop: CASSYGTSGIGYEQYF. CDR3 sequence (DNA): TGTGCCAGCAGCTACGGGACTAGCGGGATTGGATACGAGCAGTACTTC.

The rearrangement joins TRBV4-1 to TRBJ2-3; 8 bases map to TRBD2. Germline V lookup: CDR1 MGHRA, CDR2 YSYEKL. Trimming at V came to 7 bases and at J to 4 bases, leaving 7 bases not matched to a gene. There are 14 residues in the CDR3. The CDR3 loop reads CASTPGGDADTQYF. Here the CDR3 DNA reads TGCGCCAGCACCCCGGGGGGGGACGCAGATACGCAGTATTTT.

This clonotype was seen ten or more times. The genes are TRBV6-1 and TRBJ1-5; D is ambiguous. The V end lost 2 bases, the J end lost 0 bases, and 11 bases lay between the germline ends. Germline CDR1 and CDR2: MNHNS and SASEGT. The CDR3 totals 16 residues. Here the CDR3 reads CASSEWEPHSNQPQHF. CDR3 in DNA: TGTGCCAGCAGTGAATGGGAGCCCCATAGCAATCAGCCCCAGCATTTT.

This clonotype occurred many times. CDR3 nucleotides: TGTGCCAGCAGGGCAGGGTCTAATTCACCCCTCCACTTT. Protein sequence: CASRAGSNSPLHF. The V call is TRBV12-3 or TRBV12-4, the J call TRBJ1-6, with a tentative D call TRBD1 (5 bases). This CDR3 is 13 amino acids long. V was shortened by 6 bases and J by 6 bases, with 9 bases between the two germline ends.

This clonotype was counted many times. The chain joins TRBV6-5 to TRBJ1-2; 8 positions agree with TRBD1. The CDR3 spans 17 residues. CDR1 is MNHEY and CDR2 is SVGAGI in the germline V gene. Losses at the gene ends were 0 bases for V and 4 bases for J; bases not matched to a gene: 10. The DNA for the CDR3 is TGTGCCAGCAGTTACTCGATTACTACAGGGGGGAGCTATGGCTACACCTTC. Translation: CASSYSITTGGSYGYTF.

As to this clonotype: A read error is possible here, since a much larger clone lies one base away. The chain carries TRBV6-1 and TRBJ2-4; D possibly corresponds to TRBD1 (5 bases). The CDR3 runs 17 residues. The V gene's germline CDR1 is MNHNS and CDR2 SASEGT. CDR3 region: CASSPRRQNPPKNIKYF. CDR3 nucleotide sequence: TGTGCCAGCAGTCCCCGCCGACAGAATCCCCCCAAAAACATTAAGTACTTC.

This clonotype showed up many times. V and J are TRBV5-1 and TRBJ2-7, with D possibly TRBD1 on 7 matching bases. V was clipped by 4 bases and J by 7 bases, with 21 bases between them. The CDR3 totals 15 residues. Germline V gives CDR1 SGHRS, CDR2 YFSETQ. CDR3 region: CASSVPQGIGGEQYF. The DNA for the CDR3 is TGCGCCAGCAGCGTCCCACAGGGGATAGGGGGGGAGCAGTACTTC. The full variable domain, completed using reference TRBV5-1 and TRBJ2-7, is KAGVTQTPRYLIKTRGQQVTLSCSPISGHRSVSWYQQTPGQGLQFLFEYFSETQRNKGNFPGRFSGRQFSNSRSEMNVSTLELGDSALYLCASSVPQGIGGEQYFGPGTRLTVT.

The chain couples TRBV29-1 to TRBJ2-5; maybe TRBD2 (6 bases). Germline CDR1 SQVTM, CDR2 ANQGSEA. This CDR3 spans 15 amino acids. The V gene lost 0 bases and the J gene lost 5 bases, with 16 bases spanning the gap. Here the CDR3 reads CSVEDPRAGRETQYF. The CDR3, as DNA: TGCAGCGTTGAAGATCCCCGGGCAGGGAGGGAGACCCAGTACTTC.

V usage is TRBV28 and J usage is TRBJ2-7; a weak D match, TRBD1 (6 bases). V was pared by 4 bases and J by 4 bases, with 17 bases between. The CDR3 length is 15 residues. Germline lookup yields CDR1 MDHEN and CDR2 SYDVKM. Here the CDR3 reads CASSWTAMGLYEQYF. In DNA, the CDR3 is TGTGCCAGCAGTTGGACAGCCATGGGCCTATACGAGCAGTACTTC.

This clonotype was seen many times. The gene calls are TRBV12-3 or TRBV12-4 and TRBJ1-2; D unresolved. Deletions cut 0 bases from V and 10 bases from J, with 9 bases between. The CDR3 runs to 12 residues. Written as DNA, the CDR3 is TGTGCCAGCAGTTTAGCGGTCAGCCTCTACACCTTC. Translating gives CASSLAVSLYTF.

At least ten counts were recorded for this clonotype. The chain combines TRBV19 with TRBJ1-5; TRBD1 aligns across 7 bases. Losses at the gene ends were 5 bases for V and 0 bases for J; bases not matched to a gene: 10. Looked up from germline, CDR1 is LNHDA and CDR2 is SQIVND (reference sequence). The CDR3 covers 17 residues. For the CDR3, the DNA is TGTGCCAGTAGTGCCACGGGACAGTCTTCTAGCAATCAGCCCCAGCATTTT. Its translation: CASSATGQSSSNQPQHF. Variable domain in full (rest from reference TRBV19 and TRBJ1-5): DGGITQSPKYLFRKEGQNVTLSCEQNLNHDAMYWYRQDPGQGLRLIYYSQIVNDFQKGDIAEGYSVSREKKESFPLTVTSAQKNPTAFYLCASSATGQSSSNQPQHFGDGTRLSIL.

The genes are TRBV11-1 and TRBJ2-2; 11 positions match TRBD2. CDR1 and CDR2 (germline): SGHAT, FQDESV (reference sequence). The CDR3 extends over 16 amino acids. The V segment lost 1 base and the J segment 5 bases; nucleotides outside the gene matches: 3. The DNA of the CDR3 is TGTGCCAGCAGCTTAGAACTAGCGGGAGCTACCGGGGAGCTGTTTTTT. Translated, it gives CASSLELAGATGELFF.

The sample holds many counts of this clonotype. The CDR3 loop reads CSVASSGRRYEQYF. For the CDR3, the DNA is TGCAGCGTTGCCTCTAGCGGGAGGAGGTACGAGCAGTACTTC. The chain couples TRBV29-1 to TRBJ2-7; TRBD2 aligns across 11 bases. This CDR3 spans 14 amino acids. V shed 4 bases, J shed 4 bases, and the junction held 6 bases outside the gene matches. Per the germline V gene, CDR1 is SQVTM and CDR2 is ANQGSEA.

This clonotype has just a few counts. The rearrangement uses TRBV29-1 and TRBJ1-2; 7 nucleotides align to TRBD1. The V gene's germline CDR1 is SQVTM and CDR2 ANQGSEA. The CDR3 runs to 13 residues. Unmatched junction bases numbered 7, after V lost 2 bases and J lost 7 bases. The CDR3 DNA follows: TGCAGCGTTGAAACCTCGACAGGGTTTGGCTACACCTTC. Amino acids: CSVETSTGFGYTF. Based on the CDR3 plus reference TRBV29-1 and TRBJ1-2, the full variable domain is SAVISQKPSRDICQRGTSLTIQCQVDSQVTMMFWYRQQPGQSLTLIATANQGSEATYESGFVIDKFPISRPNLTFSTLTVSNMSPEDSSIYLCSVETSTGFGYTFGSGTRLTVV.